Below, one TCR beta chain is given with its context. The data were taken from a study of blood T cell repertoires in COVID-19. This CDR3 comprises 15 residues. Trimming at V came to 5 bases and at J to 2 bases, leaving 5 bases not matched to a gene. Looked up from germline, CDR1 is MNHEY and CDR2 is SMNVEV (reference sequence). Method: immunoSEQ multiplex PCR; TCRdb's copy keeps in-frame clones and lacks some. The table shows 200,000 to 250,000 clones, with about 91% occurring only once. The sample consisted of peripheral blood. The genes are TRBV27 and TRBJ1-5; 8 bases match TRBD1. This receptor was taken from a woman between 25 and 40 years old with COVID-19, enrolled during active disease. The CDR3 DNA follows: TGTGCCAGCAGTAGACAGGGGTTGGGCAATCAGCCCCAGCATTTT. This sequence encodes CASSRQGLGNQPQHF.